This TCR beta chain appears in the sequencing data of a study of T-cell reconstitution after alpha-beta-depleted transplantation in children. Study-wide results and caveats: A year had passed since transplant, and T-cell counts and diversity by then came mostly from newly produced T cells. There were reportedly several hundred expanded graft clones from which alpha-beta T cells came about two months after transplant. The origin of high day-60 TCRbeta diversity in some patients lay in surviving recipient T cells and thymic progenitors.

TCRbeta library construction was performed incorporating unique molecular identifiers. Using its own MiXCR run on the PCR reads, TCRdb lists one record per CDR3 protein. The table includes about 300,000 distinct CDR3 sequences, around 10% detected once. The sample holds many counts of this clonotype. The target antigen is unknown. Germline V gives CDR1 KGHDR, CDR2 SFDVKD. This CDR3 is built from 14 residues. Trimming removed 9 bases at V and 4 bases at J, with 15 bases between. The sequence derives from a boy under two years old with acute myeloid leukemia, due to receive a stem cell transplant. This chain joins TRBV24-1 and TRBJ1-5, with D possibly being TRBD1 (6 bases). The sample consisted of PBMCs, taken before TCRalphabeta/CD19-depleted stem cell transplant. The CDR3 sequence is CATSDRLWNQPQHF. Written as DNA, the CDR3 is TGTGCCACCTCTGACAGGCTTTGGAATCAGCCCCAGCATTTT.